A selection of T cell receptor beta chains follows, all from one sample in a study of cytomegalovirus exposure and HLA in healthy donors. Using immunoSEQ multiplex PCR, the repertoire was profiled, and TCRdb retains in-frame clones only, with some absent. The table lists about 94,000 clones, about 62% of them singletons. The material sequenced was PBMCs. All receptors derive from a man aged 30-40 years in good health and CMV-seronegative. CDR3s include the opening cysteine and the closing phenylalanine or tryptophan. The D gene is left open where the match is weak. The size entry is marked missing in some rows and otherwise reads once, few, many or a size class.

TGTGCCAGCAGTGAATCGCGGGCGGTCAATCAGCCCCAGCATTTT | CASSESRAVNQPQHF | NA | TRBJ1-5 | TRBV25-1 | NA
TGTGCCAGCAGTTATGGACAGGGGAATCAGCCCCAGCATTTT | CASSYGQGNQPQHF | TRBD1 | TRBJ1-5 | TRBV6-6 | NA
TGTGCCACCAGCAGTGGGGGCCCTGCCTACGAGCAGTACTTC | CATSSGGPAYEQYF | NA | TRBJ2-7 | TRBV15 | NA
TGTGCCAGCAGCGAGACGGGCAGGGGGGGCAATCAGCCCCAGCATTTT | CASSETGRGGNQPQHF | TRBD1 | TRBJ1-5 | TRBV7-9 | few
TGTGCCAGTAGTATTGGGGCAGGGGGCACAGATACGCAGTATTTT | CASSIGAGGTDTQYF | NA | TRBJ2-3 | TRBV19 | NA
TGTGCCAGCAGTGAAGAGCGGGGGGGCACAGATACGCAGTATTTT | CASSEERGGTDTQYF | TRBD2 | TRBJ2-3 | TRBV6-1 | few
TGTGCCAGCAGCGACAGGGCTACACCCGCCTACGAGCAGTACTTC | CASSDRATPAYEQYF | TRBD1 | TRBJ2-7 | TRBV5-4 | NA
TGTGCCAGCAGCTTAGAGCCAAGACGGACTCCCAACAATGAGCAGTTCTTC | CASSLEPRRTPNNEQFF | NA | TRBJ2-1 | TRBV11-1 | few
TGTGCCAGCAGCCCCGGGACAGCGGATTCACCCCTCCACTTT | CASSPGTADSPLHF | TRBD1 | TRBJ1-6 | TRBV27 | NA
TGTGCCAGCGGTCCGGGACACCTGCAAGCTTTCTTT | CASGPGHLQAFF | NA | TRBJ1-1 | TRBV6-5 | few
TGTGCCAGCAGCGAAGGGGGGTTTAGGGAGACCCAGTACTTC | CASSEGGFRETQYF | NA | TRBJ2-5 | TRBV25-1 | NA
TGTGCCAGCAGCTCTCCGGGACAGGGACCAGAGACCCAGTACTTC | CASSSPGQGPETQYF | TRBD1 | TRBJ2-5 | TRBV7-3 | NA
TGTGCCAGCAGCGTAGTGGGGACAGGGGTTACCAATGAGCAGTTCTTC | CASSVVGTGVTNEQFF | TRBD1 | TRBJ2-1 | TRBV9 | NA
TGTGCCAGCAGCCACGGACTAGCGGGTAGGGAGACCCAGTACTTC | CASSHGLAGRETQYF | TRBD2 | TRBJ2-5 | TRBV14 | few
TGTGCCAGCAGCGGTAGCGCAAGCTCCTACAATGAGCAGTTCTTC | CASSGSASSYNEQFF | NA | TRBJ2-1 | TRBV9 | NA
TGTGCCAGCAGCACCTTCGGGGATAAAGATACGCAGTATTTT | CASSTFGDKDTQYF | NA | TRBJ2-3 | TRBV9 | NA
TGCAGCGCAGAAAGCTCCTACGAGCAGTACTTC | CSAESSYEQYF | NA | TRBJ2-7 | TRBV29-1 | NA
TGCGCCAGCAGCGAAGACCGGGACAACTACCCCTTTGGCTCTGGGGCCAACGTCCTGACTTTC | CASSEDRDNYPFGSGANVLTF | NA | TRBJ2-6 | TRBV5-1 | few
TGTGCCAGCAGTTTAGAGCAGGGGGCAGGCTACGAGCAGTACTTC | CASSLEQGAGYEQYF | TRBD1 | TRBJ2-7 | TRBV28 | NA
TGTGCCAGCAGCTTGGGACTAGCGGGGATAGAGGCCCAGTACTTC | CASSLGLAGIEAQYF | TRBD2 | TRBJ2-5 | TRBV7-3 | NA
TGCGCCAGCAGCTCGAGTACCGAAGCTTTCTTT | CASSSSTEAFF | NA | TRBJ1-1 | TRBV5-1 | NA
TGTGCCAGCTCAAATGTTCCAGGGGCGGGTAGCTCTGGGGCCAACGTCCTGACTTTC | CASSNVPGAGSSGANVLTF | NA | TRBJ2-6 | TRBV18 | NA
TGTGCCAGCAGTGAGGCGGGGGGGACGATGGCTTTCTTT | CASSEAGGTMAFF | NA | TRBJ1-1 | TRBV25-1 | few
TGTGCCAGCAGCTCCCGACAGGGACTGTACACTGAAGCTTTCTTT | CASSSRQGLYTEAFF | TRBD1 | TRBJ1-1 | TRBV16 | few
TGTGCCAGCAGCGTTTTGACAGGGGGGAACACTGAAGCTTTCTTT | CASSVLTGGNTEAFF | TRBD1 | TRBJ1-1 | TRBV9 | NA
TGCGCCAGCAGAGGACAGGGGGGTGATGAAAAACTGTTTTTT | CASRGQGGDEKLFF | TRBD1 | TRBJ1-4 | TRBV5-1 | NA
TGTGCCAGCAGTTGGGGCGGGGGTAACACCGGGGAGCTGTTTTTT | CASSWGGGNTGELFF | TRBD2 | TRBJ2-2 | TRBV6-5 | NA
TGTGCCAGCAGCACGGGAGGTTTTTCACCCCTCCACTTT | CASSTGGFSPLHF | NA | TRBJ1-6 | TRBV7-6 | once
TGTGCCAGCAGCCCTTCGGCGGGAGAGATCACCGGGGAGCTGTTTTTT | CASSPSAGEITGELFF | TRBD2 | TRBJ2-2 | TRBV27 | once
TGCAGCGTTGGAGCAGGCAACCAGCCCCAGCATTTT | CSVGAGNQPQHF | NA | TRBJ1-5 | TRBV29-1 | NA
TGCGCCAGCACGGTAAGGGGAGGGAACGAGCAGTACTTC | CASTVRGGNEQYF | TRBD2 | TRBJ2-7 | TRBV5-1 | NA
TGTGCCAGTAGTATCGTGCGACAGGGATACAATGAGCAGTTCTTC | CASSIVRQGYNEQFF | TRBD1 | TRBJ2-1 | TRBV19 | once
TGTGCCAGCAGCCAAGATGGGTTAGCGGGGGGGCGGGACACCGGGGAGCTGTTTTTT | CASSQDGLAGGRDTGELFF | TRBD2 | TRBJ2-2 | TRBV14 | NA
TGTGCCAGTACCCCGGAGACTTCTGGAAACACCATATATTTT | CASTPETSGNTIYF | NA | TRBJ1-3 | TRBV19 | NA
TGCGCCAGCAGCCCATCGGGGATAACTAATGAAAAACTGTTTTTT | CASSPSGITNEKLFF | NA | TRBJ1-4 | TRBV10-2 | NA
TGTGCCAGCAGTGGGCCAGGGGGCCTTTATGGCTACACCTTC | CASSGPGGLYGYTF | TRBD1 | TRBJ1-2 | TRBV25-1 | NA
TGTGCCAGCAGCTTAGGCGTCATGGCAGGCAATGAGCAGTTCTTC | CASSLGVMAGNEQFF | NA | TRBJ2-1 | TRBV11-2 | NA
TGTGCCAGCAGTGGGGTCAGGGACAGGGAGGACTACGAGCAGTACTTC | CASSGVRDREDYEQYF | TRBD1 | TRBJ2-7 | TRBV28 | NA
TGTGCCAGCAAAGGGCGGGTTGAAGCTTTCTTT | CASKGRVEAFF | NA | TRBJ1-1 | TRBV2 | once
TGTGCCACCAGCAGAGTTAGCGGGAGTTCCTCTCCTTACGAGCAGTACTTC | CATSRVSGSSSPYEQYF | TRBD2 | TRBJ2-7 | TRBV15 | NA
TGTTCCAGCAGCCCTAGCGGCGAGCAGTACTTC | CSSSPSGEQYF | TRBD2 | TRBJ2-7 | TRBV7-9 | NA
TGTGCCAGCAGCCGGAGCAGGGGTAATGAAAGACCGAACACTGAAGCTTTCTTT | CASSRSRGNERPNTEAFF | NA | TRBJ1-1 | TRBV7-2 | NA
TGTGCCAGCAGAATACAGGGGAACACCGGGGAGCTGGGTTTT | CASRIQGNTGELGF | TRBD1 | TRBJ2-2 | TRBV7-2 | NA
TGTGCCAGCGGGTTAGCGGGAGGGCTCGGTGAGCAGTTCTTC | CASGLAGGLGEQFF | TRBD2 | TRBJ2-1 | TRBV27 | NA
TGTGCCAGTAGTATATCTGGGCCGGATGAAAAACTGTTTTTT | CASSISGPDEKLFF | NA | TRBJ1-4 | TRBV19 | NA
TGTGCCACCAGCAGGGGCCCTTACAATGAGCAGTTCTTC | CATSRGPYNEQFF | NA | TRBJ2-1 | TRBV15 | NA
TGTGCCAGCAGCGTAGTCAGGGACACTGAAGCTTTCTTT | CASSVVRDTEAFF | NA | TRBJ1-1 | TRBV9 | NA
TGCGCCAGCAGTGAGTCGTCTCTCCTGGGCGAGACCCAGTACTTC | CASSESSLLGETQYF | NA | TRBJ2-5 | TRBV10-1 | NA
TGCGCCAGCAGTTGGGTGACAGCTTACAATGAGCAGTTCTTC | CASSWVTAYNEQFF | NA | TRBJ2-1 | TRBV10-2 | NA
TGTGCCAGCTCTCAACGAGGTTCCACGGTTGGCTACACCTTC | CASSQRGSTVGYTF | NA | TRBJ1-2 | TRBV18 | NA
TGTGCCAGCAGCTTATCGGGGGGGGCCTACGAGCAGTACTTC | CASSLSGGAYEQYF | TRBD2 | TRBJ2-7 | TRBV11-2 | NA
TGTGCCAGCAGCGAAGGGACAGGGGATTACTACGAGCAGTACTTC | CASSEGTGDYYEQYF | TRBD1 | TRBJ2-7 | TRBV7-2 | NA
TGTGCCAGCAGACGACAGGGGGCTGGCGGCTACACCTTC | CASRRQGAGGYTF | TRBD1 | TRBJ1-2 | TRBV6-5 | few